The rows below give T cell receptor beta chains drawn from one sample of a study of T-cell reconstitution after alpha-beta-depleted transplantation in children. TCRdb redid the calling of the PCR reads with MiXCR, one entry per CDR3 protein. The profile shows roughly 570,000 distinct CDR3 sequences, around 27% of them singletons. Here the sequenced sample was PBMCs, taken before TCRalphabeta/CD19-depleted stem cell transplant. These receptors were taken from a boy in the first two years of life with Wiskott-Aldrich syndrome, due to receive a stem cell transplant. The CDR3 runs from the conserved cysteine through the conserved F or W. Fields, in order: D gene, clone size, V gene, J gene, CDR3 DNA, CDR3 protein. A D gene is named only where the DNA matches it firmly. Not all rows give a size; the values are once, few, many and, for expanded clones, a class.

d_gene: NA
abundance: few
v_gene: TRBV5-1
j_gene: TRBJ2-5
CDR3nt: TGCGCCAGCAGCTTTATTACTCAACAAGAGACCCAGTACTTC
CDR3aa: CASSFITQQETQYF

d_gene: NA
abundance: few
v_gene: TRBV20-1
j_gene: TRBJ2-1
CDR3nt: TGCAGTGCCCCGGACTACAATGAGCAGTTCTTC
CDR3aa: CSAPDYNEQFF

d_gene: NA
abundance: NA
v_gene: TRBV5-6
j_gene: TRBJ2-1
CDR3nt: TGTGCCAGCGGCCAGAAGGGGGTCCCACGGGTCAATGAGCAGTTCTTC
CDR3aa: CASGQKGVPRVNEQFF

d_gene: NA
abundance: NA
v_gene: TRBV10-2
j_gene: TRBJ1-1
CDR3nt: TGCGCCAGCAGTGGCCCCTCAGACGAGGTGAACACTGAAGCTTTCTTT
CDR3aa: CASSGPSDEVNTEAFF

d_gene: NA
abundance: NA
v_gene: TRBV5-1
j_gene: TRBJ2-7
CDR3nt: TGCGCCAGCAGTCATGGATCCTACGAGCAGTACTTC
CDR3aa: CASSHGSYEQYF

d_gene: TRBD1
abundance: NA
v_gene: TRBV7-9
j_gene: TRBJ1-5
CDR3nt: TGTGCCAGCAGCTTAGCGGCGGGACAGCCTAGCAATCAGCCCCAGCATTTT
CDR3aa: CASSLAAGQPSNQPQHF

d_gene: NA
abundance: NA
v_gene: TRBV5-1
j_gene: TRBJ2-5
CDR3nt: TGCGCCAGCAGCTTGGGAAGGGACCGGGGGGAGACCCAGTACTTC
CDR3aa: CASSLGRDRGETQYF

d_gene: TRBD1
abundance: NA
v_gene: TRBV7-9
j_gene: TRBJ1-2
CDR3nt: TGTGCCAGCAGCCAGGACAGGGCTAGGAGCGGCTACACCTTC
CDR3aa: CASSQDRARSGYTF

d_gene: NA
abundance: few
v_gene: TRBV5-4
j_gene: TRBJ1-2
CDR3nt: TGTGCCAGCACCTTGTCCGCGACAGGTTACGGCTACACCTTC
CDR3aa: CASTLSATGYGYTF

d_gene: TRBD1
abundance: few
v_gene: TRBV5-1
j_gene: TRBJ2-7
CDR3nt: TGCGCCAGCAGAAACACACCGGGACAGGACAAGCAGTACTTC
CDR3aa: CASRNTPGQDKQYF

d_gene: TRBD1
abundance: few
v_gene: TRBV20-1
j_gene: TRBJ1-1
CDR3nt: TGCAGTGGGACAGGCGGGGGCCCTGAAGCTTTCTTT
CDR3aa: CSGTGGGPEAFF

d_gene: NA
abundance: few
v_gene: TRBV5-4
j_gene: TRBJ1-2
CDR3nt: TGTGCCAGCAGCCCGATGGGAGTCCGTTATGGGTACACCTTC
CDR3aa: CASSPMGVRYGYTF

d_gene: NA
abundance: NA
v_gene: TRBV5-1
j_gene: TRBJ2-1
CDR3nt: TGCGCCAGCAGCGGACGAGGAGATTCCAATGAGCAGTTCTTC
CDR3aa: CASSGRGDSNEQFF

d_gene: NA
abundance: few
v_gene: TRBV7-9
j_gene: TRBJ1-4
CDR3nt: TGTGCCAGCAGCTTGGGAGCGCTTCCTAATGAAAAACTGTTTTTT
CDR3aa: CASSLGALPNEKLFF

d_gene: TRBD2
abundance: NA
v_gene: TRBV12-3/TRBV12-4
j_gene: TRBJ2-5
CDR3nt: TGTGCCAGCAGTTTAGTCAGCGGGACTAAGACCCAGTACTTC
CDR3aa: CASSLVSGTKTQYF

d_gene: NA
abundance: NA
v_gene: TRBV20-1
j_gene: TRBJ2-1
CDR3nt: TGCAGTGCTAGAGGTGCGGGAAAGCACTCCAGCTCCTACAATGAGCAGTTCTTC
CDR3aa: CSARGAGKHSSSYNEQFF

d_gene: NA
abundance: NA
v_gene: TRBV20-1
j_gene: TRBJ1-2
CDR3nt: TGCAGTGCTAGAGACCCAGGGTTCTATGGCTACACCTTC
CDR3aa: CSARDPGFYGYTF

d_gene: NA
abundance: few
v_gene: TRBV4-2
j_gene: TRBJ1-2
CDR3nt: TGTGCCAGCAGCCAAGATGTCTACAGGAGCTACTATGGCTACACCTTC
CDR3aa: CASSQDVYRSYYGYTF

d_gene: NA
abundance: few
v_gene: TRBV9
j_gene: TRBJ2-5
CDR3nt: TGTGCCAGCAGCGTAGCTACGGAGAGCCAAGAGACCCAGTACTTC
CDR3aa: CASSVATESQETQYF

d_gene: NA
abundance: NA
v_gene: TRBV5-1
j_gene: TRBJ2-7
CDR3nt: TGCGCCAGCAGCATCAGGGTTAGGAGCTACGAGCAGTACTTC
CDR3aa: CASSIRVRSYEQYF

d_gene: NA
abundance: NA
v_gene: TRBV7-2
j_gene: TRBJ2-1
CDR3nt: TGTGCCAGCACATCCTTGGCGGGGTACAATGAGCAGTTCTTC
CDR3aa: CASTSLAGYNEQFF

d_gene: NA
abundance: few
v_gene: TRBV27
j_gene: TRBJ2-1
CDR3nt: TGTGCCAGCAGTTACATTAAGTCGGCGTTACTCAACAATGAGCAGTTCTTC
CDR3aa: CASSYIKSALLNNEQFF

d_gene: NA
abundance: few
v_gene: TRBV15
j_gene: TRBJ1-3
CDR3nt: TGTGCCACCAGCAGAGATCCGCGGGGGTTAAGTTCAGGAAACACCATATATTTT
CDR3aa: CATSRDPRGLSSGNTIYF

d_gene: TRBD2
abundance: few
v_gene: TRBV12-3/TRBV12-4
j_gene: TRBJ2-2
CDR3nt: TGTGCCAGCAGTCCCGGGACTAGCGTCACCGGGGAGCTGTTTTTT
CDR3aa: CASSPGTSVTGELFF

d_gene: NA
abundance: NA
v_gene: TRBV5-5
j_gene: TRBJ2-3
CDR3nt: TGTGCCAGCAGCTTAGTGCGATTCACAGATACGCAGTATTTT
CDR3aa: CASSLVRFTDTQYF

d_gene: NA
abundance: NA
v_gene: TRBV20-1
j_gene: TRBJ1-5
CDR3nt: TGCAGTTTATCCCGGGGTGGCAATCAGCCCCAGCATTTT
CDR3aa: CSLSRGGNQPQHF

d_gene: NA
abundance: NA
v_gene: TRBV5-1
j_gene: TRBJ2-4
CDR3nt: TGCGCCAGCAGCTTGGAAGGCAACGAAAACATTCAGTACTTC
CDR3aa: CASSLEGNENIQYF

d_gene: NA
abundance: NA
v_gene: TRBV10-3
j_gene: TRBJ2-3
CDR3nt: TGTGCCATCAGTGAGTCGACATCCAGCACAGATACGCAGTATTTT
CDR3aa: CAISESTSSTDTQYF

d_gene: NA
abundance: NA
v_gene: TRBV20-1
j_gene: TRBJ2-1
CDR3nt: TGCAGTGCTAGAGTTTATGGCTACAATGAGCAGTTCTTC
CDR3aa: CSARVYGYNEQFF

d_gene: NA
abundance: NA
v_gene: TRBV5-1
j_gene: TRBJ2-1
CDR3nt: TGCGCCAGCAGCTTTCCGGGCGGAGGGCAGTTCTTC
CDR3aa: CASSFPGGGQFF

d_gene: TRBD2
abundance: few
v_gene: TRBV5-1
j_gene: TRBJ2-1
CDR3nt: TGCGCCAGCAGCTTGGAGTTAGCGGGAGAAGGAGAGCAGTTCTTC
CDR3aa: CASSLELAGEGEQFF

d_gene: NA
abundance: NA
v_gene: TRBV5-1
j_gene: TRBJ1-2
CDR3nt: TGCGCCAGCAGCTTATCAGGGGCGAATGGCTACACCTTC
CDR3aa: CASSLSGANGYTF

d_gene: TRBD1
abundance: NA
v_gene: TRBV6-5
j_gene: TRBJ2-7
CDR3nt: TGTGCCAGCAGTTACCGCGGAGGACAGGGGTACTCCTACGAGCAGTACTTC
CDR3aa: CASSYRGGQGYSYEQYF

d_gene: TRBD2
abundance: few
v_gene: TRBV20-1
j_gene: TRBJ2-2
CDR3nt: TGCAGTGCTAGAGATGGCGGGAGGGCCTCCACCGGGGAGCTGTTTTTT
CDR3aa: CSARDGGRASTGELFF

d_gene: NA
abundance: NA
v_gene: TRBV12-3/TRBV12-4
j_gene: TRBJ2-1
CDR3nt: TGTGCCAGCCGTCCCCTAAGAGGTAATGAGCAGTTCTTC
CDR3aa: CASRPLRGNEQFF

d_gene: NA
abundance: few
v_gene: TRBV20-1
j_gene: TRBJ2-5
CDR3nt: TGCAGTGCTAGAAGCAATCAAGCGGGAGAGACCCAGTACTTC
CDR3aa: CSARSNQAGETQYF

d_gene: TRBD1
abundance: few
v_gene: TRBV20-1
j_gene: TRBJ1-5
CDR3nt: TGCAGTGCCCACAGGGGGGATCAGCCCCAGCATTTT
CDR3aa: CSAHRGDQPQHF

d_gene: TRBD2
abundance: few
v_gene: TRBV9
j_gene: TRBJ2-2
CDR3nt: TGTGCCAGTAGCGGGACCAGCGCCGGGGAGCTGTTTTTT
CDR3aa: CASSGTSAGELFF

d_gene: NA
abundance: NA
v_gene: TRBV27
j_gene: TRBJ2-1
CDR3nt: TGTGCCAGCAGTCTATCAGCCCTCGGACAGTACAATGAGCAGTTCTTC
CDR3aa: CASSLSALGQYNEQFF

d_gene: TRBD2
abundance: NA
v_gene: TRBV12-3/TRBV12-4
j_gene: TRBJ2-1
CDR3nt: TGTGCCAGCAGTTTAAGGACTAGCGGGAGGGCCGCTGAGCAGTTCTTC
CDR3aa: CASSLRTSGRAAEQFF

d_gene: TRBD2
abundance: NA
v_gene: TRBV4-1
j_gene: TRBJ2-7
CDR3nt: TGCGCCAGCAGCCAAGTGACTAGCGGGAGAACCCACGAGCAGTACTTC
CDR3aa: CASSQVTSGRTHEQYF

d_gene: NA
abundance: NA
v_gene: TRBV7-9
j_gene: TRBJ1-1
CDR3nt: TGTGCCAGCAGCTATGAAGCCGGTGAAGCTTTCTTT
CDR3aa: CASSYEAGEAFF

d_gene: NA
abundance: NA
v_gene: TRBV28
j_gene: TRBJ1-2
CDR3nt: TGTGCCAGCGGAAACGGGGGCTACACCTTC
CDR3aa: CASGNGGYTF

d_gene: NA
abundance: NA
v_gene: TRBV18
j_gene: TRBJ1-5
CDR3nt: TGTGCCAGCTCACCACTGGGGGGCAATCAGCCCCAGCATTTT
CDR3aa: CASSPLGGNQPQHF

d_gene: NA
abundance: NA
v_gene: TRBV10-3
j_gene: TRBJ2-1
CDR3nt: TGTGCCATCAGCGCTAAACCGGTGGCAGAGCAGTTCTTC
CDR3aa: CAISAKPVAEQFF

d_gene: TRBD2
abundance: NA
v_gene: TRBV5-1
j_gene: TRBJ2-1
CDR3nt: TGCGCCAGCTCGGTCTCGAGACTAGCGGGAGATCTGAATGAGCAGTTCTTC
CDR3aa: CASSVSRLAGDLNEQFF

d_gene: NA
abundance: NA
v_gene: TRBV7-9
j_gene: TRBJ1-1
CDR3nt: TGTGCCAGCAACGGCGTGGGGGACATGGGGGGGCAAGCTTTCTTT
CDR3aa: CASNGVGDMGGQAFF

d_gene: TRBD2
abundance: NA
v_gene: TRBV19
j_gene: TRBJ2-1
CDR3nt: TGTGCCAGTATGAGGGGCGCGGGAGCCTATGAGCAGTTCTTC
CDR3aa: CASMRGAGAYEQFF

d_gene: TRBD1
abundance: NA
v_gene: TRBV7-6
j_gene: TRBJ1-1
CDR3nt: TGTGCCAGCAGCTTAGGGGGACAGGGTGAAGCTTTCTTT
CDR3aa: CASSLGGQGEAFF

d_gene: TRBD2
abundance: few
v_gene: TRBV20-1
j_gene: TRBJ2-5
CDR3nt: TGCAGTGCTAGAGATCTAGGTCGACTAGCGAGAGAGACCCAGTACTTC
CDR3aa: CSARDLGRLARETQYF

d_gene: TRBD1
abundance: NA
v_gene: TRBV5-1
j_gene: TRBJ2-1
CDR3nt: TGCGCCAGCAGCTTGGGGTCGGGACAGGTTTACAATGAGCAGTTCTTC
CDR3aa: CASSLGSGQVYNEQFF

d_gene: NA
abundance: NA
v_gene: TRBV7-8
j_gene: TRBJ2-3
CDR3nt: TGTGCCAGCAGCTCAACAGGGTTTACGCAGTATTTT
CDR3aa: CASSSTGFTQYF

d_gene: TRBD2
abundance: NA
v_gene: TRBV5-1
j_gene: TRBJ2-1
CDR3nt: TGCGCCAGCAGCTTGCAGGCCGGGGGGGATGAGCAGTTCTTC
CDR3aa: CASSLQAGGDEQFF

d_gene: NA
abundance: NA
v_gene: TRBV20-1
j_gene: TRBJ2-7
CDR3nt: TGCAGTGCATCGGAGCCGGGACGCGCCTACGAGCAGTACTTC
CDR3aa: CSASEPGRAYEQYF

d_gene: NA
abundance: NA
v_gene: TRBV9
j_gene: TRBJ2-3
CDR3nt: TGTGCCAGCACCCATCGCCGGAATGATAAAACGCAGTATTTT
CDR3aa: CASTHRRNDKTQYF

d_gene: TRBD2
abundance: NA
v_gene: TRBV20-1
j_gene: TRBJ2-5
CDR3nt: TGCAGTGGGGAGGGCGGGTCCGAGACCCAGTACTTC
CDR3aa: CSGEGGSETQYF